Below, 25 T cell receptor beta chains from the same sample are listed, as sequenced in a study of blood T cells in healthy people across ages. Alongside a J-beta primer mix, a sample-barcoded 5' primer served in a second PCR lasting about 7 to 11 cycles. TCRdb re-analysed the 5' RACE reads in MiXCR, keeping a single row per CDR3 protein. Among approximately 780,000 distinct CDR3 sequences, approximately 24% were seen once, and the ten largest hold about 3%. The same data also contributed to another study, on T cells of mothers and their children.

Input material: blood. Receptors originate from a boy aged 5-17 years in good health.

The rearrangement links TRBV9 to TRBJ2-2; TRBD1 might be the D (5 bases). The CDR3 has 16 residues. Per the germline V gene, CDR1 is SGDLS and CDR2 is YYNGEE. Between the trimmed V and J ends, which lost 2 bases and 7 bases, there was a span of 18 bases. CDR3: CASSVDSPGKVGELFF. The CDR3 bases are TGTGCCAGCAGCGTCGACAGCCCCGGTAAAGTCGGGGAGCTGTTTTTT.

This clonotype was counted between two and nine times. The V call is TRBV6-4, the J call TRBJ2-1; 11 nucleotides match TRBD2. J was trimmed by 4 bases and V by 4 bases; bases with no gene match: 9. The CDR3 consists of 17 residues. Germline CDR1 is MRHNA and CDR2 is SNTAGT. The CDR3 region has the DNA TGTGCCAGCAGTGTAACGGATGGGACTAGCGGATACAATGAGCAGTTCTTC. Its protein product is CASSVTDGTSGYNEQFF.

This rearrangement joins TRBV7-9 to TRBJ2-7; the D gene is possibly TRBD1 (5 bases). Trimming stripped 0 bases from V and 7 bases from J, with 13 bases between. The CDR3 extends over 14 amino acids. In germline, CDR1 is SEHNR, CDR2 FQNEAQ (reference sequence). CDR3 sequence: CASSLASAGWEQYF. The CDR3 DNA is TGTGCCAGCAGCTTAGCATCCGCAGGGTGGGAGCAGTACTTC. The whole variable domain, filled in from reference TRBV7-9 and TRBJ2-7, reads DTGVSQNPRHKITKRGQNVTFRCDPISEHNRLYWYRQTLGQGPEFLTYFQNEAQLEKSRLLSDRFSAERPKGSFSTLEIQRTEQGDSAMYLCASSLASAGWEQYFGPGTRLTVT.

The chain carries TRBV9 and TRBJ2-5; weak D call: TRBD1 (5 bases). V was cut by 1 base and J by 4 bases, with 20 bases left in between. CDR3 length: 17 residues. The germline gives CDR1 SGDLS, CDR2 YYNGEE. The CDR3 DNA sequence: TGTGCCAGCAGCGTAAGTGCAGGGAACGGACCGAGAGAGACCCAGTACTTC. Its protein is CASSVSAGNGPRETQYF.

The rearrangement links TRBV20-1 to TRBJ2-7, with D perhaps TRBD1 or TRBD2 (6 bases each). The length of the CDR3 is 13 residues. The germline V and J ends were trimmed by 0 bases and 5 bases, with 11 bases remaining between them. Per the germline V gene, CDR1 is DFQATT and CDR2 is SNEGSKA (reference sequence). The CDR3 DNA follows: TGCAGTGCTAGAGATTCGGGGGCCCACGAGCAGTACTTC. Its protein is CSARDSGAHEQYF.

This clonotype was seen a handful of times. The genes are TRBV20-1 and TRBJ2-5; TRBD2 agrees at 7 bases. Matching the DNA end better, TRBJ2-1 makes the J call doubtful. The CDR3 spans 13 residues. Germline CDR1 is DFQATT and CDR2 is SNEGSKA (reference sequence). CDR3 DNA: TGCAGCGCCGGGGTAGCGGGTTACAATGAGCAGTTCTTC. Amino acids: CSAGVAGYNEQFF.

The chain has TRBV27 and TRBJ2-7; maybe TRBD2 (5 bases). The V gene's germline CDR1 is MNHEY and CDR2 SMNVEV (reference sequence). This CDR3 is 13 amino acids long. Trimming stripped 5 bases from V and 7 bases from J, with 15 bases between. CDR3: CASSPGVFLEQYF. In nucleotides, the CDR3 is TGTGCCAGCAGTCCCGGGGTTTTCTTGGAGCAGTACTTC.

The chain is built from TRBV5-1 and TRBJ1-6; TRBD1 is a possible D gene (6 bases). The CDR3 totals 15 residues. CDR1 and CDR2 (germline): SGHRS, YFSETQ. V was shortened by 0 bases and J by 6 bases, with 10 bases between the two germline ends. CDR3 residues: CASSLGTATNSPLHF. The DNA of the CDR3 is TGCGCCAGCAGCTTGGGGACAGCGACTAATTCACCCCTCCACTTT.

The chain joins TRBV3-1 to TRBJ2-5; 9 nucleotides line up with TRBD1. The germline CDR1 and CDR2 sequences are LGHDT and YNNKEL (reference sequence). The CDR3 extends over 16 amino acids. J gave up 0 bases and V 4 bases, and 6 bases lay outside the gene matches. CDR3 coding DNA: TGTGCCAGCAGCCTCCGACAGGGGGGATACCAAGAGACCCAGTACTTC. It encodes CASSLRQGGYQETQYF.

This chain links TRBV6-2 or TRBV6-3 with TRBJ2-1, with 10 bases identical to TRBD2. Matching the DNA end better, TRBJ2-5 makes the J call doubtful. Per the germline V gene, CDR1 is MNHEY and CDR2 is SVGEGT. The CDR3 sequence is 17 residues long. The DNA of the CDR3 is TGTGCCAGCAGTCGGTCGTCAGCGGGGGGGCCAGTTGAGACCCAGTACTTC. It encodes CASSRSSAGGPVETQYF.

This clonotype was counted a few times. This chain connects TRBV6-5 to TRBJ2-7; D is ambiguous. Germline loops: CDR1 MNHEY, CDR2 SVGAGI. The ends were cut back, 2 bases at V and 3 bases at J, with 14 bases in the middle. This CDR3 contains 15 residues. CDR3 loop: CASSYRPRLGYEQYF. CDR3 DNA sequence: TGTGCCAGCAGTTACCGGCCTCGACTGGGCTACGAGCAGTACTTC.

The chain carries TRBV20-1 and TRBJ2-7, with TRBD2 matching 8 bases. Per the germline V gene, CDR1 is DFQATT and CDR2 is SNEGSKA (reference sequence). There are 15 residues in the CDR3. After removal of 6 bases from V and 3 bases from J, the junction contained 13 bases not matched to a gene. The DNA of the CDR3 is TGCAGTGCGCAGAGCACCGGAACTAGCGGCTACGAGCAGTACTTC. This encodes CSAQSTGTSGYEQYF.

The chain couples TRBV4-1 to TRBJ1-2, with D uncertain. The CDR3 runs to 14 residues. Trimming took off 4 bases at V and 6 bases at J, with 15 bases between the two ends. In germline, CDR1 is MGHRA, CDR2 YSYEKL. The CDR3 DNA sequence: TGCGCCAGCAGCCCGATCTCGTCCCGGAATGGCTACACCTTC. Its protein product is CASSPISSRNGYTF.

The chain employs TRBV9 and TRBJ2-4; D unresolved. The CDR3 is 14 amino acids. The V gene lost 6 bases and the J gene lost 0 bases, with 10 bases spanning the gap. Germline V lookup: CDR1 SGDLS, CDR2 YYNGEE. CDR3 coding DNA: TGTGCCAGCATCATGGGAATAGCCAAAAACATTCAGTACTTC. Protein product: CASIMGIAKNIQYF.

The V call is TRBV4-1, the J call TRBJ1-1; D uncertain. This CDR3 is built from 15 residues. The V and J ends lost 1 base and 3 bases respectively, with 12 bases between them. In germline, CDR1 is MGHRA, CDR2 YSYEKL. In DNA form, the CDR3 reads TGCGCCAGCAGCCAAGTCCCCAATCTTGACACTGAAGCTTTCTTT. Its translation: CASSQVPNLDTEAFF.

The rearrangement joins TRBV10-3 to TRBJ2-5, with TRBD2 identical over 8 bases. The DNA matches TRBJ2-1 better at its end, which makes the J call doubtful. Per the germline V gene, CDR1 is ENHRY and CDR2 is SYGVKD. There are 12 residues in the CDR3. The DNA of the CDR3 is TGTGCCATCAGCCGACTAGCGAATGAGCAGTTCTTC. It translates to CAISRLANEQFF.

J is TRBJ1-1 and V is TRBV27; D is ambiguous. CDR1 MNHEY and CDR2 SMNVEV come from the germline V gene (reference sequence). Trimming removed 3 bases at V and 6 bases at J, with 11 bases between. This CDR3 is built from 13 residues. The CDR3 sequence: CASSFSYKSEAFF. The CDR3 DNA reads TGTGCCAGCAGTTTTTCATACAAGTCTGAAGCTTTCTTT.

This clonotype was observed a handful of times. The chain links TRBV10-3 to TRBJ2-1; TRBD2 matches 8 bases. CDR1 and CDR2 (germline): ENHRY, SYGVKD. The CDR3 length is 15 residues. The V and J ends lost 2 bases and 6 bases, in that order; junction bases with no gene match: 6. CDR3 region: CAISELAGGRNEQFF. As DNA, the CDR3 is TGTGCCATCAGTGAGCTGGCGGGGGGTCGCAATGAGCAGTTCTTC.

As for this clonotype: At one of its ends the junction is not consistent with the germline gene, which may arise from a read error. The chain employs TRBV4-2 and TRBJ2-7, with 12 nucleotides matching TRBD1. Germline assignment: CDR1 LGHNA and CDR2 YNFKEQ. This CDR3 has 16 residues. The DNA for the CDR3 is TGTGCCAGCAGCGCTCAAACCGGGACAGGGGGCTACGGGCAGTACTTC. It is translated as CASSAQTGTGGYGQYF.

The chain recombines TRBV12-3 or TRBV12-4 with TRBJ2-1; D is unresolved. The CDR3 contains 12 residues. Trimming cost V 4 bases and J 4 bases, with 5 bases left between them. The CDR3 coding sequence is TGTGCCAGCAGTTCGGCTTACAATGAGCAGTTCTTC. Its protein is CASSSAYNEQFF.

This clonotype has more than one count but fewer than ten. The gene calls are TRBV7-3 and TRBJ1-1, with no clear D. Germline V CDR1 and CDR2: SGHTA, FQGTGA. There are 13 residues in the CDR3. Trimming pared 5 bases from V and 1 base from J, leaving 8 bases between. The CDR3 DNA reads TGTGCCAGCAGCGGAACAGCGAACACTGAAGCTTTCTTT. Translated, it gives CASSGTANTEAFF.

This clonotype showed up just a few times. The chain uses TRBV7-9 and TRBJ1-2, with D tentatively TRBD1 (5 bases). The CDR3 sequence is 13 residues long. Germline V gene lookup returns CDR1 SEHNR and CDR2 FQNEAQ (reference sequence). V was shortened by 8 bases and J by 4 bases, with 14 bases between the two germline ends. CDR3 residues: CASAEGVRYGYTF. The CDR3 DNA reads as TGTGCCAGCGCTGAAGGGGTACGCTATGGCTACACCTTC. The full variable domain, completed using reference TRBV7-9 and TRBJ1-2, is DTGVSQNPRHKITKRGQNVTFRCDPISEHNRLYWYRQTLGQGPEFLTYFQNEAQLEKSRLLSDRFSAERPKGSFSTLEIQRTEQGDSAMYLCASAEGVRYGYTFGSGTRLTVV.

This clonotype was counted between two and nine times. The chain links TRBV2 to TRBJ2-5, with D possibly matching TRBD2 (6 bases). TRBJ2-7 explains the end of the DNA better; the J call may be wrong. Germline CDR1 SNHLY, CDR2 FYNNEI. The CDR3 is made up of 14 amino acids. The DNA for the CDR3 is TGTGCCAGCAGTGAAGGGCCCGCGGGATACGAGCAGTACTTC. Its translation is CASSEGPAGYEQYF.

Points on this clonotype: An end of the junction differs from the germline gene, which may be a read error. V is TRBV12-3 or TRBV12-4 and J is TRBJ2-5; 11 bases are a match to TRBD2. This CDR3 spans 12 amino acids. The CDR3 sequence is CASSPGTSGPFF. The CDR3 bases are TGTGCCAGCAGTCCGGGGACTAGCGGCCCGTTCTTC.

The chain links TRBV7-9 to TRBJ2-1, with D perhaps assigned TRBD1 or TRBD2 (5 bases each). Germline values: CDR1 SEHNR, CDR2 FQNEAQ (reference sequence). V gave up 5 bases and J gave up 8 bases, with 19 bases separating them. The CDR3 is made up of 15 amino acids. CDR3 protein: CASSRDGTTLDEQFF. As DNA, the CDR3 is TGTGCCAGCAGCCGGGACGGAACCACGCTGGATGAGCAGTTCTTC. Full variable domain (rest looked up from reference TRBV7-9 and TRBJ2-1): DTGVSQNPRHKITKRGQNVTFRCDPISEHNRLYWYRQTLGQGPEFLTYFQNEAQLEKSRLLSDRFSAERPKGSFSTLEIQRTEQGDSAMYLCASSRDGTTLDEQFFGPGTRLTVL.